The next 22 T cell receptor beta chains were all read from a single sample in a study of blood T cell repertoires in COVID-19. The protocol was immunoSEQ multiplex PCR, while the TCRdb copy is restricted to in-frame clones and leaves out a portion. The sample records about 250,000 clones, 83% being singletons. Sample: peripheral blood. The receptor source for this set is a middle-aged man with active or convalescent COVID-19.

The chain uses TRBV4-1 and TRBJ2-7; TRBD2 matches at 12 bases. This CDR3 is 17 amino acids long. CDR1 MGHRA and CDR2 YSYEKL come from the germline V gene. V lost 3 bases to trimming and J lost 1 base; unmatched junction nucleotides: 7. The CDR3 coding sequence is TGCGCCAGCAGCCATCTAGCGGGGGGGCTTATATCCTACGAGCAGTACTTC. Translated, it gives CASSHLAGGLISYEQYF.

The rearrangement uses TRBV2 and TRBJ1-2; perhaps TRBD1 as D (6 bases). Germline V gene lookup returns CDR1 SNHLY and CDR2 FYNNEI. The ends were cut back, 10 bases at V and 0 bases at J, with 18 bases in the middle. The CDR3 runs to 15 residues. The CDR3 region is CATLQDEGANYGYTF. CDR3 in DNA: TGTGCCACCCTACAGGACGAGGGGGCTAACTATGGCTACACCTTC.

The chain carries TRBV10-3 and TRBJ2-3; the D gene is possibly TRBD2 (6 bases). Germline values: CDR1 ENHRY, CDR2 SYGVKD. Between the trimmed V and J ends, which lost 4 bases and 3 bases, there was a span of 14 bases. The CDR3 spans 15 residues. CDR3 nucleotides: TGTGCCATCAGTGGGGGGGTCACGTCAACAGATACGCAGTATTTT. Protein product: CAISGGVTSTDTQYF.

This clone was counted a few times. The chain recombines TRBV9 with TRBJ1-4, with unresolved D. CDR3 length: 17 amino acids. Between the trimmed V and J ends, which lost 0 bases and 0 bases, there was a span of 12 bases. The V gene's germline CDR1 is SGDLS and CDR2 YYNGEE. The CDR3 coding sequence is TGTGCCAGCAGCGTAGTTAAGAGTCCCTCAACTAATGAAAAACTGTTTTTT. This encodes CASSVVKSPSTNEKLFF.

The CDR3 region has the DNA TGTGCCAGCAGCCAAAACAGCAACTATGGCTACACCTTC. It codes for CASSQNSNYGYTF. The chain links TRBV16 to TRBJ1-2; D is unresolved. The CDR3 runs to 13 residues. Germline CDR1 reads KGHSY; CDR2 reads FQNENV. V shed 2 bases and J shed 2 bases, with 6 bases lying between them.

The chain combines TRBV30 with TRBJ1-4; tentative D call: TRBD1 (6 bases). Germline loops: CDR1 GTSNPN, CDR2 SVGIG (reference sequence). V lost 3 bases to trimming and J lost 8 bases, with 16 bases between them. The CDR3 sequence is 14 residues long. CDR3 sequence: CAWSIGGGYEKLFF. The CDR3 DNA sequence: TGTGCCTGGAGCATAGGGGGGGGGTACGAAAAACTGTTTTTT.

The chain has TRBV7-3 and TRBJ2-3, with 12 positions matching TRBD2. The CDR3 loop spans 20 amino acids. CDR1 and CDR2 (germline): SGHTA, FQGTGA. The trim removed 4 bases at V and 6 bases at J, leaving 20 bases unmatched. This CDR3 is CASSSKHTKTSGRNFDTQYF. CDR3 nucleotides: TGTGCCAGCAGCTCTAAACACACCAAGACTAGCGGGAGAAATTTTGATACGCAGTATTTT.

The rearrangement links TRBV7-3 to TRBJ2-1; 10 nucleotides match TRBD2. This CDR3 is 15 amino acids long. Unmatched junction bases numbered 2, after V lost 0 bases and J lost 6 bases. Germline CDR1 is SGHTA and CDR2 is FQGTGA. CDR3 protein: CASSLTAGGTNEQFF. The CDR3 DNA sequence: TGTGCCAGCAGCTTAACAGCGGGGGGGACCAATGAGCAGTTCTTC.

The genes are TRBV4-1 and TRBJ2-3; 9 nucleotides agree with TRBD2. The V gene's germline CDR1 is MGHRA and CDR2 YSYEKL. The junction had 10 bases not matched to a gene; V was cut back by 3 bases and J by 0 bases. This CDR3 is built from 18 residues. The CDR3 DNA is TGCGCCAGCAGCCAGGGGCGAGGTAGCGGGGGTAGCACAGATACGCAGTATTTT. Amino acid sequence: CASSQGRGSGGSTDTQYF.

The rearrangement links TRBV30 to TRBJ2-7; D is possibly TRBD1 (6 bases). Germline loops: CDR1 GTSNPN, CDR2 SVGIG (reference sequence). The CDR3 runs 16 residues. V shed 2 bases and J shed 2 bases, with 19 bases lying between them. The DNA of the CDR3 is TGTGCCTGGAGTTGGAGGTCTTACAGGGATACCTACGAGCAGTACTTC. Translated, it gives CAWSWRSYRDTYEQYF.

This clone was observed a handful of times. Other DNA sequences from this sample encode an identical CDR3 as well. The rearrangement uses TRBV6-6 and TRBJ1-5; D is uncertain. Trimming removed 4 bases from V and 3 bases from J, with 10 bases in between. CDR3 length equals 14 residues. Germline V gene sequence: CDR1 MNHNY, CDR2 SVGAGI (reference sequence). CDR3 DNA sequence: TGTGCCAGCAGTTTCCAGGAGGACAATCAGCCCCAGCATTTT. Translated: CASSFQEDNQPQHF.

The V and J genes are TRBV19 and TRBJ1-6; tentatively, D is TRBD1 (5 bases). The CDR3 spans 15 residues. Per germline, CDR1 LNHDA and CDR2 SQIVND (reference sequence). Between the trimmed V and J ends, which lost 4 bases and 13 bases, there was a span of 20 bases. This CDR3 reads CASSRKAGSFFPLHF. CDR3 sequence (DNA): TGTGCCAGTAGTAGGAAGGCAGGGTCTTTTTTTCCCCTCCACTTT.

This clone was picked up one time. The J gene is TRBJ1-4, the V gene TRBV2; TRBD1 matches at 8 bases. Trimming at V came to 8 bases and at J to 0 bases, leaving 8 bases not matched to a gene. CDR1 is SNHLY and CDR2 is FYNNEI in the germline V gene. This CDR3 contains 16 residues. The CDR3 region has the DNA TGTGCCAGCCGCAGCAGGGGGCTAGCAACTAATGAAAAACTGTTTTTT. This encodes CASRSRGLATNEKLFF.

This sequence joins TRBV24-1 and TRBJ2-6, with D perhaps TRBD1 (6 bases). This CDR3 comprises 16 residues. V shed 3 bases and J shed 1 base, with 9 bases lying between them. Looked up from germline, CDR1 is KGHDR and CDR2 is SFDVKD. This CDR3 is CATSDPGTSGANVLTF. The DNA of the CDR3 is TGTGCCACCAGTGATCCAGGGACATCTGGGGCCAACGTCCTGACTTTC.

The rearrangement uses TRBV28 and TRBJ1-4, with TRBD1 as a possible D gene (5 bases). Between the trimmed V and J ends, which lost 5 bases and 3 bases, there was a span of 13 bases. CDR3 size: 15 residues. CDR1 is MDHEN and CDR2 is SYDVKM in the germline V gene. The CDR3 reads CASSGTGGANEKLFF. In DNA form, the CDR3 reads TGTGCCAGCAGTGGGACGGGGGGAGCTAATGAAAAACTGTTTTTT.

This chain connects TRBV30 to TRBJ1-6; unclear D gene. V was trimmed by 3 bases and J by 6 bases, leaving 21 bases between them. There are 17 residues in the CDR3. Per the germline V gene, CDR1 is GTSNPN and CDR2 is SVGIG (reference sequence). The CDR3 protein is CAWRKTGIRFGNSPLHF. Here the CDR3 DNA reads TGTGCCTGGAGGAAGACCGGGATCCGATTTGGTAATTCACCCCTCCACTTT.

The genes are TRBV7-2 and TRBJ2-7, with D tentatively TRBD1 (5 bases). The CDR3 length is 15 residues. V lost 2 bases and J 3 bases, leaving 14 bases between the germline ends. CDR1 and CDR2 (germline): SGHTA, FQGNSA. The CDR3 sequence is CASSLNWGSLYEQYF. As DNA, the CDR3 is TGTGCCAGCAGCTTAAATTGGGGCAGCCTCTACGAGCAGTACTTC.

The CDR3 DNA is TGTGCCACCAGTGAACCCGGGACTAGCGGAACGAATGAGCAGTTCTTC. Encoded protein: CATSEPGTSGTNEQFF. J is TRBJ2-1 and V is TRBV24-1; 11 positions agree with TRBD2. This CDR3 is built from 16 residues. Germline CDR1 is KGHDR and CDR2 is SFDVKD. J gave up 7 bases and V 4 bases, and 8 bases lay outside the gene matches.

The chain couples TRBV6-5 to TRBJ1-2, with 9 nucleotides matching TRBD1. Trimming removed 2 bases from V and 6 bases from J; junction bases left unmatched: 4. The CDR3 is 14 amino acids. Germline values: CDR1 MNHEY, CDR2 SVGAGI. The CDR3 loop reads CASSYGDRDNGYTF. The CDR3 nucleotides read TGTGCCAGCAGTTACGGGGACAGGGACAATGGCTACACCTTC.

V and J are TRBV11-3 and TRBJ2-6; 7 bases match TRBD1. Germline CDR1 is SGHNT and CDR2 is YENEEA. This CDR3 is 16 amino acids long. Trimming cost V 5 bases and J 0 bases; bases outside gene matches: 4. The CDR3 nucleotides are TGTGCCAGCAGCGTGACAGGGTCCTCTGGGGCCAACGTCCTGACTTTC. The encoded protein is CASSVTGSSGANVLTF.

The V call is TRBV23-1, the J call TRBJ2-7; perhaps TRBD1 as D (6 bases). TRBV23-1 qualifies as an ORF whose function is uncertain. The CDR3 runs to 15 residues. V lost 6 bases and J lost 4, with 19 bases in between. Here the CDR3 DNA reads TGCGCCAGCAGCTACAAGCGACAGGTTTCTTACGAGCAGTACTTC. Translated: CASSYKRQVSYEQYF.

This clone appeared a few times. CDR3 sequence (DNA): TGCAGCGTGGCCAGGGGGGAGGTCCACGAGCAGTACTTC. This encodes CSVARGEVHEQYF. The chain carries TRBV29-1 and TRBJ2-7; the D gene is possibly TRBD1 (7 bases). Germline-derived CDR1 and CDR2 are SQVTM and ANQGSEA. The CDR3 runs 13 residues. V lost 6 bases, J lost 5 bases, and 17 bases lay in between.